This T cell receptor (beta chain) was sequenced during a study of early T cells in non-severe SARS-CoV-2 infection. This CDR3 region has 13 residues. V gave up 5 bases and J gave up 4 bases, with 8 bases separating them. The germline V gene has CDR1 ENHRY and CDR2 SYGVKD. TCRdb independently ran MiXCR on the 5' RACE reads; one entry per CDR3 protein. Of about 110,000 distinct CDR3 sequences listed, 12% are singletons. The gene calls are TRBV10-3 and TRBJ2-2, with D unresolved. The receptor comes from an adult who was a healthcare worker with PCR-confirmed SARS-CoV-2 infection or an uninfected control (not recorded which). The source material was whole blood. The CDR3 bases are TGTGCCATCAGTCTCAAAGGCACCGGGGAGCTGTTTTTT. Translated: CAISLKGTGELFF.